A selection of T cell receptor beta chains follows, all from one sample in a study of T cell responses to AZD1222 COVID-19 vaccine. Generated by immunoSEQ multiplex PCR, the TCRdb table keeps only in-frame clones and is missing some. The repertoire includes more than 150,000 clones, approximately 90% of them detected once, and 1% to 1.5% sits in the top ten. The sample in question was peripheral blood, obtained 28 days after the second AZD1222 dose. Receptor source: an adult who received the AZD1222 COVID-19 vaccine. Both conserved end residues are part of each CDR3. A D gene is named only where the DNA matches it firmly. Clone size is shown for a subset of rows, as once, few, many or a class of expanded clone.

cdr3_aa,cdr3_length,clone_size,v_call,d_call
CSASDELTSFSYNEQFF,17,few,TRBV20-1,.
CASRGYYEQYF,11,.,TRBV7-9,.
CASSLVQGANEQFF,14,.,TRBV7-2,TRBD1
CATSVGTGSKNIQYF,15,.,TRBV24-1,TRBD1
CASSPGWGRGVETQYF,16,once,TRBV16,.
CASRHRGHEQYF,12,.,TRBV5-6,TRBD1
CASSPQGIEVNTEAFF,16,once,TRBV18,.
CASSSGLALYEQYF,14,.,TRBV6-5,.
CASRVNTEAFF,11,.,TRBV2,.
CASSLQGQNTEAFF,14,.,TRBV7-9,.
CACRAIGTEAFF,12,.,TRBV30,.
CAWSISNEQFF,11,.,TRBV30,.
CASSQHAGNTEAFF,14,.,TRBV7-3,.
CASSESSWGAGTQEQFF,17,once,TRBV6-1,.
CASSLAGGVETQYF,14,.,TRBV5-1,.
CASSPHGSYNEQFF,14,.,TRBV7-2,.